The 23 T cell receptor beta chains given below trace back to one sample, sequenced in a study of shared clonotypes between healthy human individuals. Profiling relied on immunoSEQ multiplex PCR, and the TCRdb table lists in-frame clones only, not all of them. Of around 2.5 million clones in the sample, under 95% were seen once. Sequenced sample: naive CD4+ T cells from PBMCs. Subset given: CD45RA+ positively selected. All receptors derive from a man aged 18 to 35 in good health. Some clones in this sample may be carry-over from other donors' samples.

About this clone itself: The sample has other DNA sequences that encode this CDR3 too. The V and J genes are TRBV7-2 and TRBJ2-7; D might be TRBD1 (6 bases). Trimming left V 1 base short and J 6 bases short, with 13 bases between. The CDR3 extends over 14 amino acids. In germline, CDR1 is SGHTA, CDR2 FQGNSA. The CDR3 DNA sequence: TGTGCCAGCAGCTTAGTTTGGGGGCCGGGCGAGCAGTACTTC. It specifies CASSLVWGPGEQYF.

This clone was recorded only once. The rearrangement links TRBV19 to TRBJ2-7; 8 nucleotides line up with TRBD1. The CDR3 loop spans 13 amino acids. V shed 6 bases and J 4 bases; nucleotides not matched to a gene: 5. Germline loops: CDR1 LNHDA, CDR2 SQIVND (reference sequence). This CDR3 is CASRRTGFYEQYF. As DNA, the CDR3 is TGTGCCAGTAGACGGACAGGGTTTTACGAGCAGTACTTC.

The chain joins TRBV5-1 to TRBJ1-1; D call uncertain. V was pared by 2 bases and J by 7 bases, with 12 bases between. CDR3 length: 13 amino acids. Germline CDR1 SGHRS, CDR2 YFSETQ. Written as DNA, the CDR3 is TGCGCCAGCAGCTTAGGTGGGGAGGTTGAAGCTTTCTTT. This translates into CASSLGGEVEAFF.

On this clone: Other nucleotide sequences from this sample produce the same CDR3. The chain links TRBV7-8 to TRBJ1-5; D unclear. The CDR3 consists of 14 residues. Germline-derived CDR1 and CDR2 are SGHVS and FQNEAQ. V was pared by 1 base and J by 4 bases, with 8 bases between. CDR3 nucleotide sequence: TGTGCCAGCAGCTTAGTTGTTGGGAATCAGCCCCAGCATTTT. Its protein is CASSLVVGNQPQHF.

The chain uses TRBV18 and TRBJ2-7; 8 positions match TRBD2. Germline CDR1 and CDR2: KGHSH and LQKENI. The CDR3 has 15 residues. Trimming took 3 bases from V and 0 from J; bases not matched to a gene: 4. CDR3: CASSPGLVFSYEQYF. The CDR3 bases are TGTGCCAGCTCACCGGGACTAGTTTTCTCCTACGAGCAGTACTTC.

The chain recombines TRBV28 with TRBJ2-7; 13 nucleotides match TRBD2. Per the germline V gene, CDR1 is MDHEN and CDR2 is SYDVKM. Germline trimming cut 6 bases from V and 6 bases from J; bases unmatched to any gene: 11. The CDR3 length is 16 residues. The CDR3 nucleotides read TGTGCCAGCAGCCCGGGGGGACTAGCGGGATATGGCGAGCAGTACTTC. Translated: CASSPGGLAGYGEQYF.

This clone has a single count. The chain links TRBV9 to TRBJ1-2; possibly TRBD1 for D (6 bases). CDR3 length: 15 amino acids. Per germline, CDR1 SGDLS and CDR2 YYNGEE. V lost 2 bases, J lost 3 bases, and 14 bases lay in between. The CDR3 is CASSVDTGMDYGYTF. The CDR3 DNA reads TGTGCCAGCAGCGTCGACACAGGGATGGACTATGGCTACACCTTC.

The chain carries TRBV6-5 and TRBJ1-2; perhaps TRBD1 as D (5 bases). The V gene's germline CDR1 is MNHEY and CDR2 SVGAGI. The V gene lost 5 bases and the J gene lost 3 bases, with 13 bases spanning the gap. The CDR3 covers 14 residues. The chain's CDR3 is CASSHRWGDYGYTF. CDR3 nucleotides: TGTGCCAGCAGTCACCGCTGGGGGGACTATGGCTACACCTTC.

The rearrangement uses TRBV19 and TRBJ2-5; 12 bases fit TRBD2. Germline CDR1 is LNHDA and CDR2 is SQIVND (reference sequence). This CDR3 spans 18 amino acids. The V gene end was trimmed by 5 bases and the J gene end by 1 base; junction bases not matched to a gene: 11. The CDR3 region is CASSVTGGLAGSQETQYF. The CDR3 region has the DNA TGTGCCAGTAGTGTAACCGGAGGACTAGCGGGATCCCAAGAGACCCAGTACTTC.

Concerning this clone: The same CDR3 also results from other DNA sequences found in this sample. V is TRBV5-1 and J is TRBJ2-7, with 7 positions matching TRBD2. CDR3 size: 14 residues. V shed 2 bases, J shed 4 bases, and the junction held 6 bases outside the gene matches. The germline gives CDR1 SGHRS, CDR2 YFSETQ. The CDR3 sequence is CASSFEGGPYEQYF. The CDR3, as DNA: TGCGCCAGCAGCTTCGAGGGAGGGCCGTACGAGCAGTACTTC. The full variable domain, in which reference TRBV5-1 and TRBJ2-7 provide the parts outside the CDR3, is KAGVTQTPRYLIKTRGQQVTLSCSPISGHRSVSWYQQTPGQGLQFLFEYFSETQRNKGNFPGRFSGRQFSNSRSEMNVSTLELGDSALYLCASSFEGGPYEQYFGPGTRLTVT.

The gene calls are TRBV7-8 and TRBJ2-7; either TRBD1 or TRBD2 may fit D (5 bases each). CDR3 length: 14 residues. The V end was cut by 5 bases, the J end by 3 bases, with 14 bases between. Per germline, CDR1 SGHVS and CDR2 FQNEAQ. This CDR3 is CASSPGTRHYEQYF. The CDR3 DNA follows: TGTGCCAGCAGCCCCGGGACCCGCCACTACGAGCAGTACTTC. Together with reference TRBV7-8 and TRBJ2-7, the CDR3 gives the full variable domain: GAGVSQSPRYKVAKRGQDVALRCDPISGHVSLFWYQQALGQGPEFLTYFQNEAQLDKSGLPSDRFFAERPEGSVSTLKIQRTQQEDSAVYLCASSPGTRHYEQYFGPGTRLTVT.

The rearrangement links TRBV11-2 to TRBJ1-2; 7 positions match TRBD1. Germline CDR1 SGHAT, CDR2 FQNNGV. This CDR3 has 15 amino acids. Trimming cost V 5 bases and J 1 base; bases outside gene matches: 7. DNA for the CDR3: TGTGCCAGCAGCGCAAACAGGGGTTATAACTATGGCTACACCTTC. It specifies CASSANRGYNYGYTF.

The rearrangement links TRBV19 to TRBJ2-7, with 10 positions matching TRBD1. V gave up 6 bases and J gave up 1 base; unmatched junction bases: 3. The germline gives CDR1 LNHDA, CDR2 SQIVND (reference sequence). CDR3 length equals 14 residues. The CDR3 sequence: CASRPGQGSYEQYF. In nucleotides, the CDR3 is TGTGCCAGTAGGCCGGGACAGGGGTCCTACGAGCAGTACTTC. The complete variable domain, with remaining parts taken from reference TRBV19 and TRBJ2-7, reads DGGITQSPKYLFRKEGQNVTLSCEQNLNHDAMYWYRQDPGQGLRLIYYSQIVNDFQKGDIAEGYSVSREKKESFPLTVTSAQKNPTAFYLCASRPGQGSYEQYFGPGTRLTVT.

On this clone itself: The identical CDR3 is also encoded by other nucleotide sequences in the sample. This chain connects TRBV28 to TRBJ1-1, with 8 bases identical to TRBD1. This CDR3 is built from 14 residues. Germline V gene lookup returns CDR1 MDHEN and CDR2 SYDVKM. V lost 5 bases and J lost 1; bases outside the gene matches: 3. The DNA of the CDR3 is TGTGCCAGCAGTCTAGGACAGGGGAACACTGAAGCTTTCTTT. It is translated as CASSLGQGNTEAFF.

Only one count was recorded for this clone. This chain uses TRBV28 with TRBJ2-7; weak D call: TRBD2 (6 bases). The germline V and J ends were trimmed by 2 bases and 5 bases, with 10 bases remaining between them. Germline CDR1 is MDHEN and CDR2 is SYDVKM. The CDR3 has 13 amino acids. Written as DNA, the CDR3 is TGTGCCAGCAGTTTAAGGAGGAGGGACGAGCAGTACTTC. As protein: CASSLRRRDEQYF.

The rearrangement joins TRBV18 to TRBJ1-3; TRBD1 is a possible D gene (5 bases). Germline CDR1 and CDR2: KGHSH and LQKENI. The CDR3 sequence is 16 residues long. V dropped 5 bases and J dropped 0 bases, with 14 bases sitting between them. The CDR3 DNA sequence: TGTGCCAGCTCAGATTCACAGGCGTACTCTGGAAACACCATATATTTT. Its protein is CASSDSQAYSGNTIYF. The full variable domain, in which reference TRBV18 and TRBJ1-3 provide the parts outside the CDR3, is NAGVMQNPRHLVRRRGQEARLRCSPMKGHSHVYWYRQLPEEGLKFMVYLQKENIIDESGMPKERFSAEFPKEGPSILRIQQVVRGDSAAYFCASSDSQAYSGNTIYFGEGSWLTVV.

V and J are TRBV20-1 and TRBJ2-1, with D possibly matching TRBD1 (6 bases). This CDR3 has 10 amino acids. Germline V gene lookup returns CDR1 DFQATT and CDR2 SNEGSKA (reference sequence). CDR3 DNA sequence: TGCAGCATTAGGGGGAATGAGCAGTTCTTC. Amino acids: CSIRGNEQFF.

Notes on this clone: This sample includes further DNA sequences coding for the same CDR3. The chain joins TRBV18 to TRBJ1-1; tentatively, D is TRBD1 (5 bases). Per germline, CDR1 KGHSH and CDR2 LQKENI. Trimming shortened V by 3 bases and J by 0 bases, and 8 bases separated the two germline ends. The CDR3 has 14 residues. Here the CDR3 reads CASSPAGMNTEAFF. DNA for the CDR3: TGTGCCAGCTCACCTGCAGGGATGAACACTGAAGCTTTCTTT.

This clone showed up just once. V usage is TRBV27 and J usage is TRBJ1-2; TRBD1 is a possible D gene (6 bases). The CDR3 extends over 14 amino acids. V gave up 4 bases and J gave up 3 bases, with 12 bases separating them. CDR1 and CDR2 from the germline V gene are MNHEY and SMNVEV (reference sequence). The chain's CDR3 is CASSYNGGDYGYTF. In DNA, the CDR3 is TGTGCCAGCAGTTACAACGGGGGCGACTATGGCTACACCTTC.

This chain connects TRBV7-9 to TRBJ2-1; either TRBD1 or TRBD2 may supply D (6 bases each). This CDR3 is 15 amino acids long. Germline CDR1 and CDR2: SEHNR and FQNEAQ (reference sequence). V was shortened by 2 bases and J by 7 bases, with 15 bases between the two germline ends. CDR3 sequence: CASSLQNLGGNEQFF. The CDR3 DNA reads as TGTGCCAGCAGCTTACAAAACCTAGGGGGGAATGAGCAGTTCTTC.

The V call is TRBV28, the J call TRBJ2-7, with unresolved D. Trimming removed 4 bases at V and 4 bases at J, with 11 bases between. Germline V CDR1 and CDR2: MDHEN, SYDVKM. This CDR3 region has 13 residues. This CDR3 reads CASSSTPLYEQYF. CDR3 nucleotides: TGTGCCAGCAGTTCCACACCTCTATACGAGCAGTACTTC.

The chain joins TRBV11-3 to TRBJ2-2; 8 positions agree with TRBD1. V dropped 0 bases and J dropped 7; count of bases not matched to a gene: 13. CDR1 is SGHNT and CDR2 is YENEEA in the germline V gene. This CDR3 spans 18 amino acids. The CDR3 DNA reads TGTGCCAGCAGCTTAGATCGATCGGACAGGGCCCAAGGCGGGGAGCTGTTTTTT. It encodes CASSLDRSDRAQGGELFF.

The gene calls are TRBV7-9 and TRBJ1-2; the D is unclear. The V gene's germline CDR1 is SEHNR and CDR2 FQNEAQ (reference sequence). With 0 bases removed from V and 7 bases from J, the gap between germline ends came to 18 bases. This CDR3 spans 16 amino acids. CDR3 DNA sequence: TGTGCCAGCAGCTTAGCCCGGGCTTGGACGGATCTTGGCTACACCTTC. Translating it yields CASSLARAWTDLGYTF.